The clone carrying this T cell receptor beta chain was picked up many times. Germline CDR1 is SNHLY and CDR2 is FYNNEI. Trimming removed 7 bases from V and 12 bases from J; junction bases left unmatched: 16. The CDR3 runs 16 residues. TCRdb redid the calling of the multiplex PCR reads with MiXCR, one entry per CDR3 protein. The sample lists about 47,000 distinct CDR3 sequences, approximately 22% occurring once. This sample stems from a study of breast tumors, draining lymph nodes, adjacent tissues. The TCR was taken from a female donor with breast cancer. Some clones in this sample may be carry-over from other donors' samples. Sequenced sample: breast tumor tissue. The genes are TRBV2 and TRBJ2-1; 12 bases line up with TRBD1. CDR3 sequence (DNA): TGTGCCAGCATAGAAATCGGGGACAGGGGGCGCTTGGGGCAGTTCTTC. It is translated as CASIEIGDRGRLGQFF. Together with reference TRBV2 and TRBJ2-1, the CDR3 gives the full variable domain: EPEVTQTPSHQVTQMGQEVILRCVPISNHLYFYWYRQILGQKVEFLVSFYNNEISEKSEIFDDQFSVERPDGSNFTLKIRSTKLEDSAMYFCASIEIGDRGRLGQFFGPGTRLTVL.